The T cell receptor beta chain under discussion was sequenced for a study of Graves' ophthalmopathy and Graves' hyperthyroidism. Study in general: Peripheral blood collection took place at initial diagnosis, before any treatment. Study-level points and caveats: Using a 13-signature model, the authors split ophthalmopathy from stable hyperthyroidism, with around 89% sensitivity and about 80% specificity. Most thyroid clonotypes with frequency above 0.001 were detected in blood too.

Amplification of TCR beta CDR3 regions used RNA transcripts. First-round RT-PCR relied on HTBI primers, and a second-round multiplex PCR came next. One entry per CDR3 protein, called by TCRdb with MiXCR from the multiplex PCR reads. The data hold about 210,000 distinct CDR3 sequences, with around 30% observed a single time. The study enrolled ophthalmopathy donors with moderate-to-severe activity, CAS ≥3, NOSPECS ≥4 and duration under 3 months. Looked up from germline, CDR1 is SGDLS and CDR2 is YYNGEE. The CDR3 runs to 13 residues. V lost 4 bases, J lost 5 bases, and 12 bases lay in between. This clonotype was seen at least ten times. Its antigen is as yet unknown.

The chain employs TRBV9 and TRBJ2-5; possibly TRBD1 or TRBD2 for D (5 bases each). This TCR was sampled from a man in his fifties or sixties with Graves' ophthalmopathy. Sample: peripheral blood. CDR3 sequence reads: CASSPGAGETQYF. CDR3 in DNA: TGTGCCAGCAGCCCCGGGGCAGGGGAGACCCAGTACTTC.